In its sample, the clone carrying this TCR beta chain was seen many times. Its antigen remains unidentified. As to time point: longitudinal time-point 2. The CDR3 length is 20 residues. Germline loops: CDR1 SEHNR, CDR2 FQNEAQ (reference sequence). The junction had 23 bases not matched to a gene; V was cut back by 4 bases and J by 8 bases. This entry is derived from a study of neurological immune-mediated disorders. Study-wide results and caveats: Multiple sclerosis was found to have the least TCR clonal expansion, below healthy controls, and HTLV-1-associated myelopathy the most. Sharing of CDR3 amino acid sequences among expanded clones across subjects was absent, suggesting private repertoires in all groups.

Template-switch 5'RACE cDNA synthesis added a 10-nucleotide unique molecular identifier. The yield of each sequencing run was over 160 million TCR-beta sequences from 15-18 subjects. TCRdb independently ran MiXCR on the 5' RACE reads; one entry per CDR3 protein. The data hold some 50,000 distinct CDR3 sequences, with roughly 14% observed a single time. The sample comprised PBMCs. The gene calls are TRBV7-9 and TRBJ2-1; 10 bases map to TRBD2. This TCR derives from a male donor with HTLV-1-associated myelopathy (HAM/TSP). The CDR3 sequence: CASSSRPTRLAGGHGDEQFF. The CDR3 DNA is TGTGCCAGCAGCTCCCGCCCCACTAGATTAGCGGGGGGCCATGGGGATGAGCAGTTCTTC.